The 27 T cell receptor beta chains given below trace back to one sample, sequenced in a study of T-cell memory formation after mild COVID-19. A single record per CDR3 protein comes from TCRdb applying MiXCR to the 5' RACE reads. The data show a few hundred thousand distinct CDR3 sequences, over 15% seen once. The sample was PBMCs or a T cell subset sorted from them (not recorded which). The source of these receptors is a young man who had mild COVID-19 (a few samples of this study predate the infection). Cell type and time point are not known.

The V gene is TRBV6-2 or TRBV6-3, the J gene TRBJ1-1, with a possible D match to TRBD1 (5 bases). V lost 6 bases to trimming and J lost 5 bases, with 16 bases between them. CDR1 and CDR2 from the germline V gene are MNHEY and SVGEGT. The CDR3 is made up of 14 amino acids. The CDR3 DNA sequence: TGTGCCAGCAGCTTCAACCCCCACAGGACTGAAGCTTTCTTT. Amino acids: CASSFNPHRTEAFF.

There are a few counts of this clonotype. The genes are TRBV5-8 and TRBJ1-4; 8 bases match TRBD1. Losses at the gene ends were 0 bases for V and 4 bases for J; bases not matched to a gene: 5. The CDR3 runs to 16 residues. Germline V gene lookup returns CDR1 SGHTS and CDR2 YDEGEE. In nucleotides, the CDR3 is TGTGCCAGCAGCTTGGCCCGAGACAGGGGTAATGAAAAACTGTTTTTT. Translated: CASSLARDRGNEKLFF. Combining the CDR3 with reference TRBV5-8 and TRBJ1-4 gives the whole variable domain EAGVTQSPTHLIKTRGQQATLRCSPISGHTSVYWYQQALGLGLQFLLWYDEGEERNRGNFPPRFSGRQFPNYSSELNVNALELEDSALYLCASSLARDRGNEKLFFGSGTQLSVL.

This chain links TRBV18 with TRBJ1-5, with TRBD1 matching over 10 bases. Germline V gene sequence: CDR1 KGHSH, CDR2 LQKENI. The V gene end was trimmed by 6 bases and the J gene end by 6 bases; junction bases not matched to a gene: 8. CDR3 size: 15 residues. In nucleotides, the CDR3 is TGTGCCAGCTCTCCCGCCGGGACAGGGGTTCAGCCCCAGCATTTT. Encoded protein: CASSPAGTGVQPQHF. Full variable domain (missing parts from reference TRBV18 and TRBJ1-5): NAGVMQNPRHLVRRRGQEARLRCSPMKGHSHVYWYRQLPEEGLKFMVYLQKENIIDESGMPKERFSAEFPKEGPSILRIQQVVRGDSAAYFCASSPAGTGVQPQHFGDGTRLSIL.

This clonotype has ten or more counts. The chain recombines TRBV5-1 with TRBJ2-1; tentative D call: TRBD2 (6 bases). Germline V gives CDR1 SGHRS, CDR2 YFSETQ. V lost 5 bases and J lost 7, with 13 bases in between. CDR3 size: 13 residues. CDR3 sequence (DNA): TGCGCCAGCAGTCCCTACGGGGGAAATGAGCAGTTCTTC. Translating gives CASSPYGGNEQFF.

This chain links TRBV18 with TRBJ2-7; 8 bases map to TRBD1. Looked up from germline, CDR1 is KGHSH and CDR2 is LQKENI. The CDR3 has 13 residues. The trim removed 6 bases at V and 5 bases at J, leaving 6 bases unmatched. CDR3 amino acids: CASSRGQSNEQYF. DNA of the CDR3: TGTGCCAGCTCCAGGGGGCAGTCGAACGAGCAGTACTTC. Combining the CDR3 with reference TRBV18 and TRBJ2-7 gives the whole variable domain NAGVMQNPRHLVRRRGQEARLRCSPMKGHSHVYWYRQLPEEGLKFMVYLQKENIIDESGMPKERFSAEFPKEGPSILRIQQVVRGDSAAYFCASSRGQSNEQYFGPGTRLTVT.

The CDR3 sequence is CATAGGNQPQHF. The CDR3 DNA reads as TGTGCCACGGCCGGGGGTAATCAGCCCCAGCATTTT. The chain has TRBV24-1 and TRBJ1-5, with D perhaps matching TRBD1 (5 bases). Trimming removed 10 bases from V and 4 bases from J, with 10 bases in between. The germline V gene encodes CDR1 KGHDR and CDR2 SFDVKD. There are 12 residues in the CDR3.

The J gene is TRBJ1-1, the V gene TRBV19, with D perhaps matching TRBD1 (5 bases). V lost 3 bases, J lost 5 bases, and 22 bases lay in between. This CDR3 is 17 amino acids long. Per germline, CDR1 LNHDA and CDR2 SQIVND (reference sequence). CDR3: CASSILPGRITSTEAFF. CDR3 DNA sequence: TGTGCCAGTAGTATCCTCCCGGGACGGATAACAAGTACTGAAGCTTTCTTT.

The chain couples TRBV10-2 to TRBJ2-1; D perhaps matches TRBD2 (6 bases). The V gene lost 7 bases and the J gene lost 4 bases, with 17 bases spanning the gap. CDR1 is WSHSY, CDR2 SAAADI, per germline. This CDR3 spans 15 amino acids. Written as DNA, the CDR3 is TGCGCCAGCAATCGAGAGATTGGGAGGTACAATGAGCAGTTCTTC. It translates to CASNREIGRYNEQFF.

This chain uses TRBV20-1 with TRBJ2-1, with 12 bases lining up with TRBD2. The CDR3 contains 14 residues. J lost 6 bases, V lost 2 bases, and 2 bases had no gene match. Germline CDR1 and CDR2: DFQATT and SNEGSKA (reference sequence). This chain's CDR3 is CSARLTSGGNEQFF. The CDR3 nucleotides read TGCAGTGCTAGATTGACTAGCGGGGGCAATGAGCAGTTCTTC.

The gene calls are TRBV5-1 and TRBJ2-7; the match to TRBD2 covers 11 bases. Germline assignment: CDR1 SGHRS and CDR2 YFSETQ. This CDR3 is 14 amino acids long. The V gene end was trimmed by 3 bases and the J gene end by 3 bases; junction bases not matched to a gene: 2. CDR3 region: CASSSTSGIYEQYF. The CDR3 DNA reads TGCGCCAGCAGCTCGACTAGCGGGATCTACGAGCAGTACTTC. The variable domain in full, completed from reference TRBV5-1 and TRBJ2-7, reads KAGVTQTPRYLIKTRGQQVTLSCSPISGHRSVSWYQQTPGQGLQFLFEYFSETQRNKGNFPGRFSGRQFSNSRSEMNVSTLELGDSALYLCASSSTSGIYEQYFGPGTRLTVT.

DNA of the CDR3: TGCGCCAGCAGCCAAGTGTGGACAGGAACCTACGAGCAGTACTTC. Translated: CASSQVWTGTYEQYF. This rearrangement joins TRBV4-1 to TRBJ2-7; 7 positions match TRBD1. V shed 1 base and J 2 bases; nucleotides not matched to a gene: 5. This CDR3 contains 15 residues. Germline V gene lookup returns CDR1 MGHRA and CDR2 YSYEKL.

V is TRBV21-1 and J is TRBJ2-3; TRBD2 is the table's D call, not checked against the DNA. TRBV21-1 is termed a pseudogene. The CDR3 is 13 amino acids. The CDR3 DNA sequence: TGTGCCAGCAGCAAAGGAGGGCGGGATACGCAGTATTTT. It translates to CASSKGGRDTQYF.

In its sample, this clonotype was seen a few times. This CDR3 reads CASSLGQGRTNEKLFF. The CDR3 bases are TGTGCCAGCAGCCTTGGACAGGGTAGAACTAATGAAAAACTGTTTTTT. This rearrangement joins TRBV7-6 to TRBJ1-4; 8 nucleotides match TRBD1. Germline assignment: CDR1 SGHVS and CDR2 FNYEAQ. The CDR3 consists of 16 residues. V lost 5 bases to trimming and J lost 1 base; unmatched junction nucleotides: 6.

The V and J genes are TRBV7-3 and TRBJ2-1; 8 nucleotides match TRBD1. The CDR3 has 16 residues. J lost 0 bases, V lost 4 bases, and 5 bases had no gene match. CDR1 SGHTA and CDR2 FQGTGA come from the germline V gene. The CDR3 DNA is TGTGCCAGCAGCTCAACTGGACAGGGCTCCTACAATGAGCAGTTCTTC. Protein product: CASSSTGQGSYNEQFF.

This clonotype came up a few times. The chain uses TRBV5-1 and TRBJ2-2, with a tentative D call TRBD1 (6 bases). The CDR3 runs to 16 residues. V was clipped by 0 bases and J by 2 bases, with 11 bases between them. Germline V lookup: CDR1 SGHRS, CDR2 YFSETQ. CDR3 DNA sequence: TGCGCCAGCAGCTTGGTACAGGGCGGAAACACCGGGGAGCTGTTTTTT. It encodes CASSLVQGGNTGELFF.

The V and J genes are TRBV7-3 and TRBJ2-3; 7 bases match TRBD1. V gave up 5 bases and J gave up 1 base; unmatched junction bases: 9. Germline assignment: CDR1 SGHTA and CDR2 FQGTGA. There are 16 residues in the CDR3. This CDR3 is CASSDEGAVGTDTQYF. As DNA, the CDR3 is TGTGCCAGCAGCGACGAGGGGGCTGTCGGCACAGATACGCAGTATTTT.

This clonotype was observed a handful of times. The CDR3 loop is CASSDGRTDTQYF. The CDR3 DNA reads as TGCGCCAGCAGCGACGGGCGCACAGATACGCAGTATTTT. The chain couples TRBV4-3 to TRBJ2-3, with no clear D. The V end lost 5 bases, the J end lost 1 base, and 7 bases lay between the germline ends. This CDR3 spans 13 amino acids. Per germline, CDR1 LGHNA and CDR2 YSLEER.

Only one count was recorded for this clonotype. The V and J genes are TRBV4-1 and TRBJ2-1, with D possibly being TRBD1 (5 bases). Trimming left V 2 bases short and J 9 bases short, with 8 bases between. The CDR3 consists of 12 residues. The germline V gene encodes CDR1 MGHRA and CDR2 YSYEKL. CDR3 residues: CASSQSTVEQFF. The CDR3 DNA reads TGCGCCAGCAGCCAATCGACAGTTGAGCAGTTCTTC.

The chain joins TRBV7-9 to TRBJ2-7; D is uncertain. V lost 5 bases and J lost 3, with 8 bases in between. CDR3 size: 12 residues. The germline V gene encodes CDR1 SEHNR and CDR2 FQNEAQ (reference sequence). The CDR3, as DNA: TGTGCCAGCAGCATGGTTGGCTACGAGCAGTACTTC. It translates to CASSMVGYEQYF.

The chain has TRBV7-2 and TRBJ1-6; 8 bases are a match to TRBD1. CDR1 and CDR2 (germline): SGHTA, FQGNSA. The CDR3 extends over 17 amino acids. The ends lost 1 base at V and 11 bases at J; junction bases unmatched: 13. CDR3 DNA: TGTGCCAGCAGCTTAGTCTCGGTCCGGACAGGGCCCGCACCCCTCCACTTT. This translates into CASSLVSVRTGPAPLHF.

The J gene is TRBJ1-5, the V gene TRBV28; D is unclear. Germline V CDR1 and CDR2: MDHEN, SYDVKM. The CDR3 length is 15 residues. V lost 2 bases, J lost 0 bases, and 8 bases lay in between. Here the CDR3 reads CASSLGEYSNQPQHF. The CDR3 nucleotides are TGTGCCAGCAGTTTAGGAGAGTATAGCAATCAGCCCCAGCATTTT.

The CDR3 spells CSAPGLSNTGELFF. The CDR3 DNA reads as TGCAGTGCCCCGGGACTCTCGAACACCGGGGAGCTGTTTTTT. The chain links TRBV20-1 to TRBJ2-2; possible D gene TRBD2, 6 bases. The germline V gene encodes CDR1 DFQATT and CDR2 SNEGSKA (reference sequence). V lost 6 bases and J 0 bases, leaving 11 bases between the germline ends. CDR3 length: 14 residues.

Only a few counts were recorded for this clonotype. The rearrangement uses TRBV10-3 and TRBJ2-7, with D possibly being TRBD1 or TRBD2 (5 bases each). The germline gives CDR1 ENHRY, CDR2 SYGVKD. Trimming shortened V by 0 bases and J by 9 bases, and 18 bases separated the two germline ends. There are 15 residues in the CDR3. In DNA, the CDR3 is TGTGCCATCAGTGAGTCCATTGGGGGATATTCAGGGCAGTACTTC. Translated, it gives CAISESIGGYSGQYF.

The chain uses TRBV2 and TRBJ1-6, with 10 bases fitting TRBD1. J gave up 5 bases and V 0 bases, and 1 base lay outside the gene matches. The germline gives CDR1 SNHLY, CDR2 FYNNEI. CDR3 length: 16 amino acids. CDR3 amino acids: CASSEAGQGNNSPLHF. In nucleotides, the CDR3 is TGTGCCAGCAGTGAAGCGGGACAGGGGAATAATTCACCCCTCCACTTT.

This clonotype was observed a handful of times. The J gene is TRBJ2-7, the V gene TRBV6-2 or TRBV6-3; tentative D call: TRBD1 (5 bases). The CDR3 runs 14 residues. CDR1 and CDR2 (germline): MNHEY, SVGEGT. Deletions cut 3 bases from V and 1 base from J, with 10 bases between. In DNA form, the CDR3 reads TGTGCCAGCAGTTATCGACGACAGTCCTACGAGCAGTACGTC. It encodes CASSYRRQSYEQYV.

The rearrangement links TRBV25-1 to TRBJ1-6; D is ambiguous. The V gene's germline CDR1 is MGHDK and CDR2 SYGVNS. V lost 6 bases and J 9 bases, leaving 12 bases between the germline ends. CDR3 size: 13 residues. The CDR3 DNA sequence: TGTGCCAGCAGAGGGCCGGGGAGTTCACCCCTCCACTTT. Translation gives CASRGPGSSPLHF.

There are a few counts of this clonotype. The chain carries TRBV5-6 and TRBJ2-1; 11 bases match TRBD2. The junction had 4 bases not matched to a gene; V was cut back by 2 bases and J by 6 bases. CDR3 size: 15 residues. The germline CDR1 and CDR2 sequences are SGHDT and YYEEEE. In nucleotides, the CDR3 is TGTGCCAGCAGCTTCGTAGCGGGGGGGTTCAATGAGCAGTTCTTC. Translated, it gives CASSFVAGGFNEQFF. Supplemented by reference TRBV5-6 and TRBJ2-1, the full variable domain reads DAGVTQSPTHLIKTRGQQVTLRCSPKSGHDTVSWYQQALGQGPQFIFQYYEEEERQRGNFPDRFSGHQFPNYSSELNVNALLLGDSALYLCASSFVAGGFNEQFFGPGTRLTVL.